The entry below describes one TCR beta chain. The antigen is unknown. The data are from a study of T cell responses to AZD1222 COVID-19 vaccine. Trimming took off 8 bases at V and 7 bases at J, with 18 bases between the two ends. Per germline, CDR1 GTSNPN and CDR2 SVGIG (reference sequence). The CDR3 is 13 amino acids. Regarding the study as a whole: The sample set comprised mostly white British donors with more females, and clonal diversity was possibly underestimated. Spike-wide coverage was observed for vaccine-associated CD4 TCRs, with dominant responses at 160-218 and 743-854. Seropositive AZD1222 recipients at baseline numbered only 6 or 7. Targets within unmutated variant regions were reportedly found for nearly half of spike-specific TCRs.

Data came from immunoSEQ multiplex PCR; TCRdb stores just in-frame clones and leaves some out. The sample lists some 130,000 clones; about 90% were seen once. V gene TRBV30 combines with J gene TRBJ2-1; D is unclear. The TCR comes from an adult who received the AZD1222 COVID-19 vaccine. The sample was peripheral blood, taken 28 days after the second AZD1222 dose. Written as DNA, the CDR3 is TGTGCCGGACGAGCGTACCGGGCGAATGAGCAGTTCTTC. This sequence encodes CAGRAYRANEQFF.